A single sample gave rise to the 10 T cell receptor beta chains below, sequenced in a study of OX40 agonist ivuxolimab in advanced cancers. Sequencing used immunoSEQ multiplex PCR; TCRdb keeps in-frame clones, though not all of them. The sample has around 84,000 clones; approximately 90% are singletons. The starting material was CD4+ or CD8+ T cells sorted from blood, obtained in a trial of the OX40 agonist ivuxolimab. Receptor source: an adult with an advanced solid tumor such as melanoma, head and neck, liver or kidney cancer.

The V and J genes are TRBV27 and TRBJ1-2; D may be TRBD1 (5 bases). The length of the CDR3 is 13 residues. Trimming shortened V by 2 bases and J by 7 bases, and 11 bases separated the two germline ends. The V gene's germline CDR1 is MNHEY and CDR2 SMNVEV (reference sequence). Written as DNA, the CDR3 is TGTGCCAGCAGTTTAGAGGGGTCGAGTGGCTACACCTTC. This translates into CASSLEGSSGYTF.

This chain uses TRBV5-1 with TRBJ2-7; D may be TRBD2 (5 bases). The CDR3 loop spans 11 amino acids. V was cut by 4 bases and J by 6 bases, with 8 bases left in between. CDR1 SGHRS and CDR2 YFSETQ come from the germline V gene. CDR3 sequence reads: CASSIGLEQYF. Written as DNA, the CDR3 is TGCGCCAGCAGCATAGGACTCGAGCAGTACTTC.

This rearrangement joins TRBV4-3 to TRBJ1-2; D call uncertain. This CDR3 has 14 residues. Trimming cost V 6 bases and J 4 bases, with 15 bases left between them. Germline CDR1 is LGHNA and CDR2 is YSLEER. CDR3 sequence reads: CASSPDSVGYGYTF. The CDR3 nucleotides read TGCGCCAGCAGTCCGGACTCGGTAGGCTATGGCTACACCTTC.

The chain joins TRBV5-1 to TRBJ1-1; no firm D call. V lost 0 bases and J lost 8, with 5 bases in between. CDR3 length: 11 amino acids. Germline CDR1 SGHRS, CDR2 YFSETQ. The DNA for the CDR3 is TGCGCCAGCAGCTTGGAGTCAGAAGCTTTCTTT. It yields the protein CASSLESEAFF.

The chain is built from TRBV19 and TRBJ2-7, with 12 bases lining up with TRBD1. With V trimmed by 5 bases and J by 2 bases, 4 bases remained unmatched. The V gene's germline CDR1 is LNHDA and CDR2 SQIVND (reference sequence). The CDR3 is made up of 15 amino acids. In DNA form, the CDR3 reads TGTGCCAGTAGTCTCCGGGACAGGGGGCCCTACGAGCAGTACTTC. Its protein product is CASSLRDRGPYEQYF.

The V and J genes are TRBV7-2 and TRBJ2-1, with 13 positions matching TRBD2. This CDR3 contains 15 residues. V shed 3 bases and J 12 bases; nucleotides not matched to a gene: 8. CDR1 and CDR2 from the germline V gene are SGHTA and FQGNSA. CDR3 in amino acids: CASSFPWTSGGGQFF. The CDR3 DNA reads TGTGCCAGCAGCTTTCCCTGGACTAGCGGGGGAGGGCAGTTCTTC.

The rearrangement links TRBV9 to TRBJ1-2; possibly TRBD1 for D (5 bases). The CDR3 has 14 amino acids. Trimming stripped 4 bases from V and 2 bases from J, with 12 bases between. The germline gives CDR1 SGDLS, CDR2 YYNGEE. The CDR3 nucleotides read TGTGCCAGCAGCCCCGGTACAGGCAACTATGGCTACACCTTC. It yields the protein CASSPGTGNYGYTF.

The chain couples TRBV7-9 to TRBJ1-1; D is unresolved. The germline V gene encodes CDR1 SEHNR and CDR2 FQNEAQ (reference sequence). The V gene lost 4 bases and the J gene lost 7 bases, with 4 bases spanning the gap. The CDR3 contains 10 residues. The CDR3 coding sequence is TGTGCCAGCAGCTACTTTGAAGCTTTCTTT. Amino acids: CASSYFEAFF. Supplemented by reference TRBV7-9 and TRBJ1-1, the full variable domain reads DTGVSQNPRHKITKRGQNVTFRCDPISEHNRLYWYRQTLGQGPEFLTYFQNEAQLEKSRLLSDRFSAERPKGSFSTLEIQRTEQGDSAMYLCASSYFEAFFGQGTRLTVV.

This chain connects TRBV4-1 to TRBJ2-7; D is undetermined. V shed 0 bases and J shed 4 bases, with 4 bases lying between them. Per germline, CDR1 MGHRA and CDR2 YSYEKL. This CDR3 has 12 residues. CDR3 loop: CASSQDWYEQYF. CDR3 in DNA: TGCGCCAGCAGCCAAGATTGGTACGAGCAGTACTTC.

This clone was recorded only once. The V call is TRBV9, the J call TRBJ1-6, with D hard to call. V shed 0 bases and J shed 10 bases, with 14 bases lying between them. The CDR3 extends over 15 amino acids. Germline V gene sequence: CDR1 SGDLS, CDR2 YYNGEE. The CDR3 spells CASSVDVGLSSPLHF. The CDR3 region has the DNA TGTGCCAGCAGCGTAGATGTCGGCCTTAGCTCACCCCTCCACTTT.